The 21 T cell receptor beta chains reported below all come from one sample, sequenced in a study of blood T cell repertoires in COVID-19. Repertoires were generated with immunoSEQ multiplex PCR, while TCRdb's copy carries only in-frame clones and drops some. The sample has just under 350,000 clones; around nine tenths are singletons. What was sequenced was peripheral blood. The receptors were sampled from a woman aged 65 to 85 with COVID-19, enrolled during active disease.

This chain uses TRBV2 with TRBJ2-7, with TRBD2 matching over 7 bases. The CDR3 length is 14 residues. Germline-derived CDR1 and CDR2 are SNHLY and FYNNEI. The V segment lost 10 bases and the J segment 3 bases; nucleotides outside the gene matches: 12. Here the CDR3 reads CATWRGIGVYEQYF. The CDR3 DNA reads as TGTGCCACTTGGCGGGGGATAGGGGTCTACGAGCAGTACTTC.

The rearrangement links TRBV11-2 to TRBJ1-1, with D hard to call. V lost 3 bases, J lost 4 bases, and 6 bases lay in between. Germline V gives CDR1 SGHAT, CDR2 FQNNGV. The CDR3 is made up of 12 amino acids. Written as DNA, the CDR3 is TGTGCCAGCAGCTTTAGCCCCACTGAAGCTTTCTTT. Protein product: CASSFSPTEAFF.

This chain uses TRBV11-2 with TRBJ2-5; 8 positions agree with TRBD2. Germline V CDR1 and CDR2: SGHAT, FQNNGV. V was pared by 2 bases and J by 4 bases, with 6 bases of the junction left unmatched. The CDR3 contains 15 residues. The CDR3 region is CASSLLGLVLETQYF. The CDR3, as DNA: TGTGCCAGCAGCTTATTGGGACTAGTCCTAGAGACCCAGTACTTC. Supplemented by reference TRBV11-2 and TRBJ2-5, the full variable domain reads EAGVAQSPRYKIIEKRQSVAFWCNPISGHATLYWYQQILGQGPKLLIQFQNNGVVDDSQLPKDRFSAERLKGVDSTLKIQPAKLEDSAVYLCASSLLGLVLETQYFGPGTRLLVL.

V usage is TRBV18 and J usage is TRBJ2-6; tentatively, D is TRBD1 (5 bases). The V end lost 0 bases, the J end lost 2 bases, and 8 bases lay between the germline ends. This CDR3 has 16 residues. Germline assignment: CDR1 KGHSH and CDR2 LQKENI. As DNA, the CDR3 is TGTGCCAGCTCACCACCCCTAGGGGCTGGGGCCAACGTCCTGACTTTC. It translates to CASSPPLGAGANVLTF. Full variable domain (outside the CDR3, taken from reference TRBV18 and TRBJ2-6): NAGVMQNPRHLVRRRGQEARLRCSPMKGHSHVYWYRQLPEEGLKFMVYLQKENIIDESGMPKERFSAEFPKEGPSILRIQQVVRGDSAAYFCASSPPLGAGANVLTFGAGSRLTVL.

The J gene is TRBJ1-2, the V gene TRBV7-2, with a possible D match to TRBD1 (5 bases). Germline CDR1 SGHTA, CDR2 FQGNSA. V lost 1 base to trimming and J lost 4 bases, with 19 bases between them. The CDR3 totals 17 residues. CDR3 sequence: CASSLVGRDFGGYGYTF. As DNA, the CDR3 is TGTGCCAGCAGCTTAGTAGGCAGGGACTTCGGCGGCTATGGCTACACCTTC.

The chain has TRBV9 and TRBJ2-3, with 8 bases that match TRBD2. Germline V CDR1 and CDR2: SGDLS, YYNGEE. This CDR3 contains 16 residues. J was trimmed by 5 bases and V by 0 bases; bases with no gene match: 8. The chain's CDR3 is CASSVAYRGGLDTQYF. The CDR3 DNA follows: TGTGCCAGCAGCGTAGCTTACCGGGGGGGCCTAGATACGCAGTATTTT.

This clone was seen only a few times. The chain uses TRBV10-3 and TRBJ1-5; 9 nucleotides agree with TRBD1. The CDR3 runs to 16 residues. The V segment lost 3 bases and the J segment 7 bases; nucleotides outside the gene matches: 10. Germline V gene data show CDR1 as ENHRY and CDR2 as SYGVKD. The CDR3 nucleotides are TGTGCCATCAGTGACGACAGGGGGATAGCAAAACAGCCCCAGCATTTT. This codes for CAISDDRGIAKQPQHF.

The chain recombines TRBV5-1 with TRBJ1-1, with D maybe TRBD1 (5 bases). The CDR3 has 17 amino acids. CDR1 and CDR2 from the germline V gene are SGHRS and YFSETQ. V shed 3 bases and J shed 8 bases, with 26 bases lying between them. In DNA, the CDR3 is TGCGCCAGCAGCTCAGGGCCCCGAGACACCCTGAATGGGGAAGCTTTCTTT. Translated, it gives CASSSGPRDTLNGEAFF.

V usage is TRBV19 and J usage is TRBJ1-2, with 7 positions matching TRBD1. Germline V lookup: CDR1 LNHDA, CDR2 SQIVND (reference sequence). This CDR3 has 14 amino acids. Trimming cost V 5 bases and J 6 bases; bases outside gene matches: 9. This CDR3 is CASSQGGLYDGYTF. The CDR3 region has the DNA TGTGCCAGTAGTCAAGGGGGCCTTTACGATGGCTACACCTTC.

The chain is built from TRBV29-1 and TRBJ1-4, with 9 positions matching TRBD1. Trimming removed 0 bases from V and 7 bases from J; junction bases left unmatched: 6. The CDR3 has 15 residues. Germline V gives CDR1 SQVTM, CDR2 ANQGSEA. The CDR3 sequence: CSVEDLRTGVEKLFF. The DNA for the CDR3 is TGCAGCGTTGAAGATCTAAGGACAGGGGTTGAAAAACTGTTTTTT.

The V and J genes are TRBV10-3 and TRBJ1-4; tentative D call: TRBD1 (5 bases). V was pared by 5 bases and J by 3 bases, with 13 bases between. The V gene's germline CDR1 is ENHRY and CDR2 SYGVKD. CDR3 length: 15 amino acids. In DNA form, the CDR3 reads TGTGCCATCAGTCCCTCCAGGGCCTCTAATGAAAAACTGTTTTTT. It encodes CAISPSRASNEKLFF.

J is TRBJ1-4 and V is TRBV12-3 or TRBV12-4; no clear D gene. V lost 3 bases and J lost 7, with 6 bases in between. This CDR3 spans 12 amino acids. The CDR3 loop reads CASSFGGEKLFF. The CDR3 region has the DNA TGTGCCAGCAGTTTCGGTGGTGAAAAACTGTTTTTT.

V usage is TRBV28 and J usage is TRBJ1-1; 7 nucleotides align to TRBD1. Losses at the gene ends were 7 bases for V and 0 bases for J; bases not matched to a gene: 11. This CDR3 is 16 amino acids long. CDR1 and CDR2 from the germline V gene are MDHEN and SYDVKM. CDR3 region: CASILPGGHLNTEAFF. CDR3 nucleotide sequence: TGTGCCAGCATCCTCCCAGGGGGACATCTGAACACTGAAGCTTTCTTT.

CDR3 nucleotides: TGTGCCAGCAGCCCACCAGGAGGTGCGAACACTGAAGCTTTCTTT. Translating gives CASSPPGGANTEAFF. The rearrangement links TRBV13 to TRBJ1-1; D ambiguous. The CDR3 is 15 amino acids. V was clipped by 5 bases and J by 1 base, with 14 bases between them. The germline CDR1 and CDR2 sequences are PRHDT and FYEKMQ (reference sequence).

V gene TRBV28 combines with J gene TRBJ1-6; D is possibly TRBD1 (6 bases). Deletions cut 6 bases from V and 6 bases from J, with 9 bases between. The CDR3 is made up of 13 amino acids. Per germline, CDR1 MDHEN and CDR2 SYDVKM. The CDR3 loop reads CASRGQINSPLHF. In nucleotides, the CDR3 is TGTGCCAGCAGAGGACAGATTAATTCACCCCTCCACTTT.

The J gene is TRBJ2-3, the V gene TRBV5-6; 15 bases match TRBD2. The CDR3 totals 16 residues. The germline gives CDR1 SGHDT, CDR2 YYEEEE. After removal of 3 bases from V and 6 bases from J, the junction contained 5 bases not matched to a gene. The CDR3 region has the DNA TGTGCCAGCAGCTGGTGGACTAGCGGGGGGGCGGATACGCAGTATTTT. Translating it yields CASSWWTSGGADTQYF.

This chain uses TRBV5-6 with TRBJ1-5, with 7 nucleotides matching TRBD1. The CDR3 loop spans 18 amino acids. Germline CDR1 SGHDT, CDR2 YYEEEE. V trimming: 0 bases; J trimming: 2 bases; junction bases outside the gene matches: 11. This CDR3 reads CASSLGGRGIGGNQPQHF. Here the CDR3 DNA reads TGTGCCAGCAGCTTGGGCGGCAGGGGGATAGGGGGCAATCAGCCCCAGCATTTT.

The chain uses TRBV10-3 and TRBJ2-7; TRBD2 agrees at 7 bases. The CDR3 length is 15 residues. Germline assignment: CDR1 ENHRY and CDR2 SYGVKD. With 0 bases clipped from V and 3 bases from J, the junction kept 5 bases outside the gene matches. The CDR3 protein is CAISESGGGGYEQYF. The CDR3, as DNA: TGTGCCATCAGTGAGTCGGGCGGCGGGGGCTACGAGCAGTACTTC.

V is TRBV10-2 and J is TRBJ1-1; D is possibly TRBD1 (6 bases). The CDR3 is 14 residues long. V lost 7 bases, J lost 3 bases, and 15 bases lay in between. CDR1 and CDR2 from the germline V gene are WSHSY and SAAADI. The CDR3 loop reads CASNQGRGDTEAFF. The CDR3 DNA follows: TGCGCCAGCAATCAGGGGCGTGGTGACACTGAAGCTTTCTTT.

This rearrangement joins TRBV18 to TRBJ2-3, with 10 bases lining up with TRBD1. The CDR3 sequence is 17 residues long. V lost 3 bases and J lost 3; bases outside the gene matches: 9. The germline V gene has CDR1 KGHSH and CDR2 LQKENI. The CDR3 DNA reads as TGTGCCAGCTCACCCAGGCTGGGACAGGGGCGGACAGATACGCAGTATTTT. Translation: CASSPRLGQGRTDTQYF.

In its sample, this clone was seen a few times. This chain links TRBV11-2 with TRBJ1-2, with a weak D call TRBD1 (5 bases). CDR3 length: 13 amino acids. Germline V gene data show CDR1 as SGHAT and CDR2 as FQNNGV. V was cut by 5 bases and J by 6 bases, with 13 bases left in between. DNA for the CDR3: TGTGCCAGCAGCCTGCAGCGGGGGAATGGCTACACCTTC. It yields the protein CASSLQRGNGYTF.